A single sample gave rise to the 27 T cell receptor beta chains below, sequenced in a study of blood T cell repertoires in COVID-19. Profiled with immunoSEQ multiplex PCR; TCRdb holds only in-frame clones, not every one. The data hold some 120,000 clones, with 75% to 90% observed a single time. The source material was peripheral blood. These receptors were taken from a man between 65 and 85 years old with active or convalescent COVID-19.

The gene calls are TRBV28 and TRBJ1-4; D is uncertain. The V end lost 7 bases, the J end lost 5 bases, and 5 bases lay between the germline ends. CDR1 MDHEN and CDR2 SYDVKM come from the germline V gene. CDR3 length equals 11 residues. Here the CDR3 reads CASTLNEKLFF. Written as DNA, the CDR3 is TGTGCCAGCACCTTAAATGAAAAACTGTTTTTT.

V is TRBV6-1 and J is TRBJ2-1; 15 bases align to TRBD2. Germline CDR1 reads MNHNS; CDR2 reads SASEGT. After removal of 3 bases from V and 4 bases from J, the junction contained 7 bases not matched to a gene. This CDR3 has 18 amino acids. In nucleotides, the CDR3 is TGTGCCAGCAGTGACGGACTAGCGGGAGGGCCCGGTTACAATGAGCAGTTCTTC. Translating gives CASSDGLAGGPGYNEQFF.

This clone showed up just a few times. The CDR3: CASSFDRAATEAFF. The CDR3 DNA sequence: TGTGCCAGCAGTTTCGACAGGGCCGCCACTGAAGCTTTCTTT. The gene calls are TRBV6-5 and TRBJ1-1; TRBD1 matches 7 bases. Germline lookup yields CDR1 MNHEY and CDR2 SVGAGI. V lost 4 bases to trimming and J lost 4 bases; unmatched junction nucleotides: 6. The CDR3 extends over 14 amino acids.

The chain combines TRBV19 with TRBJ2-3, with TRBD2 matching 11 bases. CDR1 LNHDA and CDR2 SQIVND come from the germline V gene (reference sequence). V dropped 11 bases and J dropped 2; count of bases not matched to a gene: 6. The CDR3 loop spans 14 amino acids. For the CDR3, the DNA is TGTGCCTCCCGACTAGCGGGAACCACAGATACGCAGTATTTT. This encodes CASRLAGTTDTQYF.

The chain recombines TRBV11-2 with TRBJ2-3, with TRBD2 matching over 7 bases. Germline V gene data show CDR1 as SGHAT and CDR2 as FQNNGV. The CDR3 is 16 residues long. Trimming at V came to 0 bases and at J to 2 bases, leaving 5 bases not matched to a gene. Written as DNA, the CDR3 is TGTGCCAGCAGCTTAGAGGTAGCGGGTAACACAGATACGCAGTATTTT. Translating it yields CASSLEVAGNTDTQYF.

This chain links TRBV13 with TRBJ1-2; TRBD1 is a possible D gene (5 bases). The CDR3 runs to 19 residues. Trimming cost V 1 base and J 5 bases, with 26 bases left between them. Germline CDR1 and CDR2: PRHDT and FYEKMQ (reference sequence). The CDR3 here is CASSLEGLPITLPEYGYTF. CDR3 DNA sequence: TGTGCCAGCAGCTTAGAGGGACTGCCGATCACCCTCCCTGAATATGGCTACACCTTC.

CDR3 bases: TGTGCCAGCAGCTTGGGTCTAGTCGGAGAGACCCAGTACTTC. Translation: CASSLGLVGETQYF. The J gene is TRBJ2-5, the V gene TRBV5-4, with D unresolved. Per germline, CDR1 SGHNT and CDR2 YYREEE (reference sequence). The germline V and J ends were trimmed by 0 bases and 4 bases, with 10 bases remaining between them. CDR3 length equals 14 residues.

The gene calls are TRBV7-2 and TRBJ1-1; possible D gene TRBD1, 6 bases. CDR3 length: 13 amino acids. From germline, CDR1 is SGHTA and CDR2 FQGNSA. V was clipped by 9 bases and J by 2 bases, with 13 bases between them. The CDR3 sequence is CASRQDLNTEAFF. DNA for the CDR3: TGTGCCAGTAGACAGGATCTAAACACTGAAGCTTTCTTT.

This chain uses TRBV7-8 with TRBJ1-6, with TRBD1 identical over 7 bases. The CDR3 contains 13 residues. Per the germline V gene, CDR1 is SGHVS and CDR2 is FQNEAQ. J gave up 9 bases and V 6 bases, and 5 bases lay outside the gene matches. The CDR3 bases are TGTGCCAGCAGGCCCGGGACAGCTTCACCCCTCCACTTT. Protein sequence: CASRPGTASPLHF.

The chain is built from TRBV3-1 (or the pseudogene TRBV3-2) and TRBJ2-2, with D possibly TRBD2 on 6 matching bases. Trimming took 3 bases from V and 0 from J, leaving 8 bases between them. Per the germline V gene, CDR1 is LGHDT and CDR2 is YNNKEL (reference sequence). This CDR3 contains 15 residues. Here the CDR3 reads CASSQGGANTGELFF. CDR3 nucleotides: TGTGCCAGCAGCCAGGGCGGGGCGAACACCGGGGAGCTGTTTTTT.

The rearrangement links TRBV28 to TRBJ2-1, with 7 bases lining up with TRBD2. The CDR3 totals 15 residues. V lost 5 bases to trimming and J lost 4 bases; unmatched junction nucleotides: 8. CDR1 is MDHEN, CDR2 SYDVKM, per germline. The CDR3: CASSQGGPGYNEQFF. CDR3 nucleotide sequence: TGTGCCAGCAGTCAGGGAGGGCCGGGTTACAATGAGCAGTTCTTC.

CDR3 bases: TGCGCCAGCCCGGACAGGGTTAACACTGAAGCTTTCTTT. This sequence encodes CASPDRVNTEAFF. The V gene is TRBV10-2, the J gene TRBJ1-1; TRBD1 aligns across 8 bases. The V and J ends lost 8 bases and 2 bases, in that order; junction bases with no gene match: 4. In germline, CDR1 is WSHSY, CDR2 SAAADI. The CDR3 contains 13 residues.

The rearrangement uses TRBV19 and TRBJ1-1, with D perhaps TRBD1 (5 bases). V lost 4 bases to trimming and J lost 0 bases, with 12 bases between them. CDR1 is LNHDA, CDR2 SQIVND, per germline (reference sequence). The CDR3 sequence is 15 residues long. The CDR3 DNA is TGTGCCAGTAGTACGCTGCAGGGCATGAACACTGAAGCTTTCTTT. Encoded protein: CASSTLQGMNTEAFF.

The genes are TRBV11-2 and TRBJ1-6; D might be TRBD1 (6 bases). Trimming took 3 bases from V and 13 from J, leaving 19 bases between them. Germline assignment: CDR1 SGHAT and CDR2 FQNNGV. The CDR3 covers 15 residues. In nucleotides, the CDR3 is TGTGCCAGCAGCTTTTCCGGGACAAGTGTTAAGCCCCTCCACTTT. Translating it yields CASSFSGTSVKPLHF.

The genes are TRBV19 and TRBJ2-7, with 8 bases aligning to TRBD1. Per the germline V gene, CDR1 is LNHDA and CDR2 is SQIVND (reference sequence). The trim removed 1 base at V and 1 base at J, leaving 3 bases unmatched. This CDR3 is built from 15 residues. The CDR3 DNA reads as TGTGCCAGTAGTATAGGCCAGGGGGCTTCCTACGAGCAGTACTTC. It codes for CASSIGQGASYEQYF.

This chain connects TRBV5-1 to TRBJ2-7, with 8 positions matching TRBD1. The CDR3 is made up of 15 amino acids. In germline, CDR1 is SGHRS, CDR2 YFSETQ. J lost 0 bases, V lost 7 bases, and 9 bases had no gene match. The CDR3 loop reads CASSGRQGSSYEQYF. In nucleotides, the CDR3 is TGCGCCAGCTCGGGACGACAGGGGAGCTCCTACGAGCAGTACTTC.

This clone has a single count. The rearrangement uses TRBV6-5 and TRBJ1-4; the match to TRBD1 covers 7 bases. J lost 3 bases, V lost 6 bases, and 4 bases had no gene match. Germline CDR1 reads MNHEY; CDR2 reads SVGAGI. The CDR3 is 14 residues long. This CDR3 is CASSSDRANEKLFF. As DNA, the CDR3 is TGTGCCAGCAGCTCAGACAGGGCTAATGAAAAACTGTTTTTT.

The rearrangement links TRBV5-4 to TRBJ1-3, with no clear D. Germline-derived CDR1 and CDR2 are SGHNT and YYREEE (reference sequence). The CDR3 is made up of 13 amino acids. V was shortened by 7 bases and J by 3 bases, with 11 bases between the two germline ends. CDR3 region: CASGGSHGNTIYF. The CDR3 nucleotides are TGTGCCAGCGGAGGGAGCCATGGAAACACCATATATTTT.

The chain recombines TRBV19 with TRBJ2-3, with 8 nucleotides matching TRBD1. The CDR3 is 14 amino acids. Trimming took 7 bases from V and 1 from J; bases not matched to a gene: 4. Germline loops: CDR1 LNHDA, CDR2 SQIVND (reference sequence). Here the CDR3 DNA reads TGTGCCAGTACCGACAGGGGTGGCACAGATACGCAGTATTTT. It translates to CASTDRGGTDTQYF.

CDR3 sequence reads: CASRPTGGRQETQYF. The CDR3 DNA reads as TGTGCAAGTCGGCCGACAGGGGGTAGACAAGAGACCCAGTACTTC. The chain combines TRBV12-2 with TRBJ2-5; the D segment call TRBD1 is taken from the table without a DNA check. TRBV12-2 corresponds to a pseudogene. This CDR3 contains 15 residues.

The rearrangement joins TRBV3-1 (or the pseudogene TRBV3-2) to TRBJ2-5; 7 bases align to TRBD2. CDR1 is LGHDT and CDR2 is YNNKEL in the germline V gene (reference sequence). The CDR3 is made up of 15 amino acids. The junction had 4 bases not matched to a gene; V was cut back by 1 base and J by 2 bases. The CDR3 spells CASSQGGTMQETQYF. Written as DNA, the CDR3 is TGTGCCAGCAGCCAAGGGGGGACTATGCAAGAGACCCAGTACTTC.

This clone showed up just once. J is TRBJ2-3 and V is TRBV28; D gene ambiguous. V dropped 2 bases and J dropped 3 bases, with 9 bases sitting between them. The CDR3 loop spans 14 amino acids. The germline CDR1 and CDR2 sequences are MDHEN and SYDVKM. DNA for the CDR3: TGTGCCAGCAGTTTAGCGGTCAGAACAGATACGCAGTATTTT. Translated, it gives CASSLAVRTDTQYF. Full variable domain (missing parts from reference TRBV28 and TRBJ2-3): DVKVTQSSRYLVKRTGEKVFLECVQDMDHENMFWYRQDPGLGLRLIYFSYDVKMKEKGDIPEGYSVSREKKERFSLILESASTNQTSMYLCASSLAVRTDTQYFGPGTRLTVL.

V usage is TRBV9 and J usage is TRBJ2-1, with D tentatively TRBD2 (6 bases). Germline values: CDR1 SGDLS, CDR2 YYNGEE. Trimming stripped 5 bases from V and 15 bases from J, with 15 bases between. CDR3 length: 11 amino acids. CDR3 protein: CASRRGGDLFF. In DNA, the CDR3 is TGTGCCAGCAGGCGTGGAGGGGACTTGTTCTTC.

As to this clone: Different DNA sequences within this sample yield the same CDR3. V is TRBV28 and J is TRBJ2-2; 11 nucleotides align to TRBD2. The CDR3 consists of 16 residues. Germline CDR1 reads MDHEN; CDR2 reads SYDVKM. The V segment lost 6 bases and the J segment 1 base; nucleotides outside the gene matches: 4. The CDR3 DNA sequence: TGTGCCAGCAGGTCACTAGCGGGAGTGAACACCGGGGAGCTGTTTTTT. Translated, it gives CASRSLAGVNTGELFF.

The genes are TRBV6-5 and TRBJ1-2, with a weak D call TRBD1 (6 bases). V was cut by 6 bases and J by 4 bases, with 18 bases left in between. CDR1 MNHEY and CDR2 SVGAGI come from the germline V gene. The CDR3 loop spans 15 amino acids. Here the CDR3 DNA reads TGTGCCAGCAGCCCCGCGGGGGGGGGCACCTATGGCTACACCTTC. This codes for CASSPAGGGTYGYTF.

A single count supports this clone. This chain connects TRBV15 to TRBJ2-7, with 8 bases identical to TRBD2. V trimming: 0 bases; J trimming: 2 bases; junction bases outside the gene matches: 6. CDR1 and CDR2 (germline): LNHNV, YYDKDF (reference sequence). The CDR3 is 16 amino acids. The CDR3 loop reads CATSRDPGGGTYEQYF. The CDR3 nucleotides read TGTGCCACCAGCAGAGACCCCGGGGGGGGAACCTACGAGCAGTACTTC.

The CDR3 sequence is CASGSSVNTEAFF. The CDR3 DNA follows: TGTGCTAGTGGTTCCTCCGTTAACACTGAAGCTTTCTTT. V and J are TRBV12-5 and TRBJ1-1; D is uncertain. CDR1 is LGHNT, CDR2 FRNRAP, per germline. CDR3 length: 13 amino acids. V gave up 4 bases and J gave up 2 bases, with 8 bases separating them.